This entry features one TCR beta chain sequence. The antigen is not known. V lost 4 bases to trimming and J lost 2 bases; unmatched junction nucleotides: 5. This CDR3 comprises 16 residues. Looked up from germline, CDR1 is SGHNT and CDR2 is YENEEA. Recipients boosted at about 4 weeks or about 12 weeks are pooled. TCRdb keeps only in-frame clones here, not all; method: immunoSEQ multiplex PCR. There are some 140,000 clones in the sample; 70% to 90% occur only once, and 4.5% to 7% lies in the top ten. These data are taken from a study of T cell responses to AZD1222 COVID-19 vaccine. General study findings and limits: Clonal diversity may have been underestimated in mostly white British donors. Just 5 or 6 AZD1222 recipients tested seropositive at baseline.

V usage is TRBV11-3 and J usage is TRBJ2-3, with 11 bases fitting TRBD2. This receptor was obtained from an adult who received the AZD1222 COVID-19 vaccine. This specimen consisted of peripheral blood, obtained 28 days after the second AZD1222 dose. This CDR3 is CASSSGTSGYTDTQYF. The CDR3 DNA reads as TGTGCCAGCAGCTCCGGGACTAGCGGATACACAGATACGCAGTATTTT.